Below are 9 T cell receptor beta chains sequenced from a single sample in a study of T cells after yellow fever vaccination. TCRdb fed the 5' RACE reads into MiXCR, producing one record per CDR3 protein. The sample carries hundreds of thousands of distinct CDR3 sequences, approximately 12% recorded once. The source was PBMCs, collected on the day of the yellow fever booster vaccination. All receptors come from a man in his thirties or forties who received the YFV17D yellow fever vaccine.

Many counts were recorded for this clonotype. For the CDR3, the DNA is TGTGCCAGCAGTTCTCACAGGGGGTTTTACACAGATACGCAGTATTTT. Its translation is CASSSHRGFYTDTQYF. The chain links TRBV28 to TRBJ2-3; 8 nucleotides agree with TRBD1. The CDR3 totals 16 residues. Per germline, CDR1 MDHEN and CDR2 SYDVKM. The V gene end was trimmed by 4 bases and the J gene end by 2 bases; junction bases not matched to a gene: 8.

This clonotype was picked up a small number of times. This chain uses TRBV3-1 with TRBJ2-5; D uncertain. Trimming stripped 1 base from V and 5 bases from J, with 14 bases between. This CDR3 contains 15 residues. Germline CDR1 and CDR2: LGHDT and YNNKEL (reference sequence). The CDR3 DNA is TGTGCCAGCAGCCAAGGGCTGGGGAAAGTGGAGACCCAGTACTTC. Protein product: CASSQGLGKVETQYF.

The V call is TRBV20-1, the J call TRBJ2-1, with 9 bases lining up with TRBD2. V lost 6 bases to trimming and J lost 0 bases; unmatched junction nucleotides: 18. The CDR3 is made up of 19 amino acids. Germline V gives CDR1 DFQATT, CDR2 SNEGSKA (reference sequence). The CDR3 protein is CSAPSGGLARGPSYNEQFF. Here the CDR3 DNA reads TGCAGTGCCCCCTCCGGGGGACTAGCACGTGGGCCCTCCTACAATGAGCAGTTCTTC.

Remarks on this clonotype: One junction end does not reproduce the germline sequence, and a read error may be involved. CDR3 amino acids: CASSTDRVTEAFF. CDR3 in DNA: TGTGCTAGCAGCACAGACAGGGTCACTGAAGCTTTCTTT. V is TRBV7-7 and J is TRBJ1-1, with TRBD1 matching over 7 bases. The CDR3 is made up of 13 amino acids. Germline loops: CDR1 SSHAT, CDR2 FNYEAQ (reference sequence).

The rearrangement links TRBV7-2 to TRBJ2-7; 8 bases are shared with TRBD1. Germline CDR1 reads SGHTA; CDR2 reads FQGNSA. This CDR3 spans 15 amino acids. After removal of 7 bases from V and 2 bases from J, the junction contained 10 bases not matched to a gene. Here the CDR3 reads CASKGGTGLAYEQYF. The CDR3 nucleotides are TGTGCCAGCAAAGGAGGGACAGGCCTTGCCTACGAGCAGTACTTC.

This chain links TRBV5-5 with TRBJ1-6; no reliable D call. This CDR3 is 12 amino acids long. V lost 9 bases and J lost 9, with 13 bases in between. Germline V lookup: CDR1 SGHKS, CDR2 YYEKEE (reference sequence). CDR3 DNA: TGTGCCACCAGATCAAGCACTTCACCCCTCCACTTT. It encodes CATRSSTSPLHF.

V and J are TRBV20-1 and TRBJ2-1; D gene uncertain. The germline V and J ends were trimmed by 7 bases and 4 bases, with 17 bases remaining between them. The V gene's germline CDR1 is DFQATT and CDR2 SNEGSKA (reference sequence). The CDR3 totals 14 residues. Here the CDR3 DNA reads TGCAGTGTTCCCCCGGCTCAGACATACAATGAGCAGTTCTTC. This translates into CSVPPAQTYNEQFF.

This sequence joins TRBV14 and TRBJ2-1; no reliable D call. This CDR3 is built from 14 residues. Per the germline V gene, CDR1 is SGHDN and CDR2 is FVKESK. Trimming pared 4 bases from V and 8 bases from J, leaving 15 bases between. CDR3 DNA sequence: TGTGCCAGCAGCCCCCGACTTATACCTCATGAGCAGTTCTTC. The encoded protein is CASSPRLIPHEQFF.

The chain has TRBV20-1 and TRBJ2-1, with a tentative D call TRBD2 (6 bases). The length of the CDR3 is 16 residues. Germline CDR1 and CDR2: DFQATT and SNEGSKA (reference sequence). V was clipped by 5 bases and J by 1 base, with 18 bases between them. DNA for the CDR3: TGCAGTGCTCTAAACTCCGGGAGCGAGTCCTACAATGAGCAGTTCTTC. Residues: CSALNSGSESYNEQFF.